This T cell receptor beta chain was sequenced for a study of T cell changes during pregnancy in multiple sclerosis. This clone was found once. Assay: immunoSEQ multiplex PCR; the TCRdb copy retains only in-frame clones and omits some. The data contain 35,000 to 55,000 clones, almost 95% of them singletons. The TCR sequence derives from a female donor with multiple sclerosis, enrolled in a pregnancy study. The source material was peripheral blood.

CDR3: CASSFDSDTQYF. For the CDR3, the DNA is TGTGCCAGCAGCTTTGATTCAGATACGCAGTATTTT. V gene TRBV7-9 combines with J gene TRBJ2-3; D is undetermined. The CDR3 is 12 amino acids. CDR1 and CDR2 (germline): SEHNR, FQNEAQ (reference sequence). Trimming took off 3 bases at V and 4 bases at J, with 5 bases between the two ends.